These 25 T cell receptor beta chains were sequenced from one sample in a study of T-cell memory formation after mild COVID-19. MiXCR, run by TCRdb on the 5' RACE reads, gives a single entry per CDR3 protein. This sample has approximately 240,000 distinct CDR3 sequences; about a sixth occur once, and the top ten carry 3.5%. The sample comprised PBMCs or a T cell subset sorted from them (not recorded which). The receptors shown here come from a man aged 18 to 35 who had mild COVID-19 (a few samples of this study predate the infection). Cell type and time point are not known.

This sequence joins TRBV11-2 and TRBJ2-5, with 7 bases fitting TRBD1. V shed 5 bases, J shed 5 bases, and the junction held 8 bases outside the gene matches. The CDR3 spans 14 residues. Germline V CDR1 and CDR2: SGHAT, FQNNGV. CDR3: CASSETRGSETQYF. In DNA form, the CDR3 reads TGTGCCAGCAGCGAAACCAGGGGGAGTGAGACCCAGTACTTC.

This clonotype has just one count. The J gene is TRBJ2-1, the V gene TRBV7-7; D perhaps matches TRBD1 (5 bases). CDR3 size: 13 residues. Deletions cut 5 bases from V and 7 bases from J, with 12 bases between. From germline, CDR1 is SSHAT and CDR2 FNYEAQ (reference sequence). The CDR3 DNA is TGTGCCAGCAGCACGAGACCAGGGAATGAGCAGTTCTTC. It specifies CASSTRPGNEQFF.

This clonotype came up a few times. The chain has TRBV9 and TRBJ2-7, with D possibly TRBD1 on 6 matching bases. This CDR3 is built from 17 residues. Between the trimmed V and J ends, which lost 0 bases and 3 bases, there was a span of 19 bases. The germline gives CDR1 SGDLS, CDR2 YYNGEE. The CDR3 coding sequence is TGTGCCAGCAGCGTAGCTTCCACAGGGCCAACCCTCTACGAGCAGTACGTC. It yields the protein CASSVASTGPTLYEQYV.

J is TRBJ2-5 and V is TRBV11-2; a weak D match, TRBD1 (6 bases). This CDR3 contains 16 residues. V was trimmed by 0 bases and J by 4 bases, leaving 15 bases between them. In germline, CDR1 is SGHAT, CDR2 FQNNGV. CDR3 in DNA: TGTGCCAGCAGCTTAGAAAGTGGTATAGGGGGAGAGACCCAGTACTTC. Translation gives CASSLESGIGGETQYF.

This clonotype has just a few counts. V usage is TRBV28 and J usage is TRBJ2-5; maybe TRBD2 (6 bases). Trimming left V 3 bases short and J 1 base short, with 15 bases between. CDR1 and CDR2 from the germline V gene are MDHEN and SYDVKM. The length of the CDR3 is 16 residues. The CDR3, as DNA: TGTGCCAGCAGTTTCGGCGGGGCAACCCTCCAAGAGACCCAGTACTTC. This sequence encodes CASSFGGATLQETQYF. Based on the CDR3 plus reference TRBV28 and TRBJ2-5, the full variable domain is DVKVTQSSRYLVKRTGEKVFLECVQDMDHENMFWYRQDPGLGLRLIYFSYDVKMKEKGDIPEGYSVSREKKERFSLILESASTNQTSMYLCASSFGGATLQETQYFGPGTRLLVL.

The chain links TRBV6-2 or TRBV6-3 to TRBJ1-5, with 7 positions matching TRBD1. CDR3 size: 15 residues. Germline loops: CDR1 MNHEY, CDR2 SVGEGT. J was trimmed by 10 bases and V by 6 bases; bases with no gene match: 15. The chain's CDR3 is CASSPRDSPRGPQHF. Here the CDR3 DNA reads TGTGCCAGCAGCCCCCGGGACAGCCCCAGGGGACCCCAGCATTTT.

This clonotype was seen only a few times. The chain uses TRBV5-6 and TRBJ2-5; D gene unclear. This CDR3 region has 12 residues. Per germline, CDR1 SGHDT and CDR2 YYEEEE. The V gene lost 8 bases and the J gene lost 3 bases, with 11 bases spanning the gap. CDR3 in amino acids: CARRRMKETQYF. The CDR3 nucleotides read TGTGCCAGGAGACGGATGAAAGAGACCCAGTACTTC.

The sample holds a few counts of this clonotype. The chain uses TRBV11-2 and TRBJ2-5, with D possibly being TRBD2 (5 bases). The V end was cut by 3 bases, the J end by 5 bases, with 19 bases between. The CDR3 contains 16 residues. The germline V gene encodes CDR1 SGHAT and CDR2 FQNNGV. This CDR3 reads CASSLSPALALETQYF. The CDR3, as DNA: TGTGCCAGCAGCTTGTCTCCCGCCCTAGCTCTGGAGACCCAGTACTTC.

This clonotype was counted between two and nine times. The CDR3 is CASSPGGRSYEQYV. CDR3 in DNA: TGTGCCAGCAGCCCGGGGGGCCGGTCCTACGAGCAGTACGTC. This chain joins TRBV7-9 and TRBJ2-7, with a tentative D call TRBD2 (7 bases). Trimming removed 5 bases from V and 1 base from J, with 12 bases in between. The CDR3 has 14 amino acids. Germline CDR1 SEHNR, CDR2 FQNEAQ (reference sequence).

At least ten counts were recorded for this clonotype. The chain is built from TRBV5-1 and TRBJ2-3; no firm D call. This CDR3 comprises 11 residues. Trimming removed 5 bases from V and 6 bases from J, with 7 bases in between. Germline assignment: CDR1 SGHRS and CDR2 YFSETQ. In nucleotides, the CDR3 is TGCGCCAGCAGATTAGAGGATACGCAGTATTTT. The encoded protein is CASRLEDTQYF.

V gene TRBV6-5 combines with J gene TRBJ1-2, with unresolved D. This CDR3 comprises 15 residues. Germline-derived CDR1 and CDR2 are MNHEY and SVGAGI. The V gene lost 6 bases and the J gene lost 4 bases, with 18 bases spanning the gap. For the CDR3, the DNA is TGTGCCAGCAGAACCGTTGGGGAAGTGGGCTATGGCTACACCTTC. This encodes CASRTVGEVGYGYTF.

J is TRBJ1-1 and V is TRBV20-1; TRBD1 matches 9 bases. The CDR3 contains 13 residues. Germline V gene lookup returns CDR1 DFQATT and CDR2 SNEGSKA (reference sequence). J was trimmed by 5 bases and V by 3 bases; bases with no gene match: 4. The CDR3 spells CSARTGGRTEAFF. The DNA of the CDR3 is TGCAGTGCTAGGACAGGGGGACGGACTGAAGCTTTCTTT.

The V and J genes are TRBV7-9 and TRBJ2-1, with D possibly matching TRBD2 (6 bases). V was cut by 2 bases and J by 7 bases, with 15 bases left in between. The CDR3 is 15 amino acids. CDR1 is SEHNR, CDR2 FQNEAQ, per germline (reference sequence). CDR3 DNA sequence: TGTGCCAGCAGCTTACCGGGACTGGCGTTTAATGAGCAGTTCTTC. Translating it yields CASSLPGLAFNEQFF. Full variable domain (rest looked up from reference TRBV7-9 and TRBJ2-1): DTGVSQNPRHKITKRGQNVTFRCDPISEHNRLYWYRQTLGQGPEFLTYFQNEAQLEKSRLLSDRFSAERPKGSFSTLEIQRTEQGDSAMYLCASSLPGLAFNEQFFGPGTRLTVL.

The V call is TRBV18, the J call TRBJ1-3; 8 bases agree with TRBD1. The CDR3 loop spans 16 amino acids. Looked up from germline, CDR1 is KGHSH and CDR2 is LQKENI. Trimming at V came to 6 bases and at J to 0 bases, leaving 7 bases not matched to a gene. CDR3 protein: CASSLGQAHSGNTIYF. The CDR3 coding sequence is TGTGCCAGCTCCCTGGGACAGGCTCACTCTGGAAACACCATATATTTT.

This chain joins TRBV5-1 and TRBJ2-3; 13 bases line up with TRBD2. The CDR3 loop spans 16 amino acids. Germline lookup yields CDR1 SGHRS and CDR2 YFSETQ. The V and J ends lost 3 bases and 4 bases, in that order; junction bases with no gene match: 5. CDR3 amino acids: CASSSWGTSGADTQYF. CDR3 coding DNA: TGCGCCAGCAGCTCATGGGGGACTAGCGGGGCAGATACGCAGTATTTT. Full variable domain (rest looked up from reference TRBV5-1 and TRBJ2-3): KAGVTQTPRYLIKTRGQQVTLSCSPISGHRSVSWYQQTPGQGLQFLFEYFSETQRNKGNFPGRFSGRQFSNSRSEMNVSTLELGDSALYLCASSSWGTSGADTQYFGPGTRLTVL.

The chain's CDR3 is CASRLNGTSLAKNIQYF. The CDR3 DNA sequence: TGTGCCAGCAGGTTAAACGGGACTTCATTAGCCAAAAACATTCAGTACTTC. V is TRBV7-9 and J is TRBJ2-4, with a possible D match to TRBD2 (6 bases). Trimming removed 6 bases at V and 0 bases at J, with 18 bases between. Germline CDR1 is SEHNR and CDR2 is FQNEAQ (reference sequence). This CDR3 contains 17 residues.

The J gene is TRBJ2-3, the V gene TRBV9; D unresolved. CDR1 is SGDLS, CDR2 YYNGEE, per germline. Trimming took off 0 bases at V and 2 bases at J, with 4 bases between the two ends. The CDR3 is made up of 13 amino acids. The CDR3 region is CASSVALTDTQYF. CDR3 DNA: TGTGCCAGCAGCGTAGCTCTCACAGATACGCAGTATTTT. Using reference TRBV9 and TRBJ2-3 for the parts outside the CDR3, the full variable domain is DSGVTQTPKHLITATGQRVTLRCSPRSGDLSVYWYQQSLDQGLQFLIQYYNGEERAKGNILERFSAQQFPDLHSELNLSSLELGDSALYFCASSVALTDTQYFGPGTRLTVL.

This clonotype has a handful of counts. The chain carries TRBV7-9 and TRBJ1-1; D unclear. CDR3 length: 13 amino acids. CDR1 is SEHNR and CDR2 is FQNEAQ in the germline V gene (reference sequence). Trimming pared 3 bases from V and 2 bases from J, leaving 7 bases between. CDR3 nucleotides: TGTGCCAGCAGCTTTGAGTTCAACACTGAAGCTTTCTTT. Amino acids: CASSFEFNTEAFF.

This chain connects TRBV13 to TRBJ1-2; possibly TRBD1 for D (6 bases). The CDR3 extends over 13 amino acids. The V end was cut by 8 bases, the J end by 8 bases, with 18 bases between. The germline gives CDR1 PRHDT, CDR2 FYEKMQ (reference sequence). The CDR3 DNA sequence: TGTGCCAGCGGATTGTCAGGGGAGATCGGCTACACCTTC. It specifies CASGLSGEIGYTF.

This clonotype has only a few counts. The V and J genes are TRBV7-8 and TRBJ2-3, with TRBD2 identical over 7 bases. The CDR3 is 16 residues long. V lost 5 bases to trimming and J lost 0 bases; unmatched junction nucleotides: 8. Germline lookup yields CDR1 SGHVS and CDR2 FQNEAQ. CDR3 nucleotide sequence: TGTGCCAGCAGCCGAAAAGCGGGGTCTAGCACAGATACGCAGTATTTT. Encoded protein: CASSRKAGSSTDTQYF. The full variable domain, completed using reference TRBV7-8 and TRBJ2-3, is GAGVSQSPRYKVAKRGQDVALRCDPISGHVSLFWYQQALGQGPEFLTYFQNEAQLDKSGLPSDRFFAERPEGSVSTLKIQRTQQEDSAVYLCASSRKAGSSTDTQYFGPGTRLTVL.

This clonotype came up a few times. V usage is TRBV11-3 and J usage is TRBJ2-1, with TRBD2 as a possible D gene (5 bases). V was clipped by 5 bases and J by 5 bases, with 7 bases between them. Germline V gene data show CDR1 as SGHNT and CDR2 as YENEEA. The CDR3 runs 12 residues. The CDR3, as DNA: TGTGCCAGCAGCGGGAGAGACAATGAGCAGTTCTTC. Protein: CASSGRDNEQFF. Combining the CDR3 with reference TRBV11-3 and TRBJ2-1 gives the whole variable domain EAGVVQSPRYKIIEKKQPVAFWCNPISGHNTLYWYLQNLGQGPELLIRYENEEAVDDSQLPKDRFSAERLKGVDSTLKIQPAELGDSAVYLCASSGRDNEQFFGPGTRLTVL.

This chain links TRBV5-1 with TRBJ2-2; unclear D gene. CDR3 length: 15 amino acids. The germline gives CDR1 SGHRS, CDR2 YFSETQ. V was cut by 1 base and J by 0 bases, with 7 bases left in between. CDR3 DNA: TGCGCCAGCAGCTTGAGGGCAGCGAACACCGGGGAGCTGTTTTTT. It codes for CASSLRAANTGELFF.

In DNA, the CDR3 is TGTGCCAGCAGCCAAGATATGTGGGGAGAGGAGCAGTTCTTC. This encodes CASSQDMWGEEQFF. The chain is built from TRBV4-2 and TRBJ2-1; maybe TRBD2 (5 bases). Trimming shortened V by 0 bases and J by 10 bases, and 13 bases separated the two germline ends. The CDR3 runs to 14 residues. Germline loops: CDR1 LGHNA, CDR2 YNFKEQ.

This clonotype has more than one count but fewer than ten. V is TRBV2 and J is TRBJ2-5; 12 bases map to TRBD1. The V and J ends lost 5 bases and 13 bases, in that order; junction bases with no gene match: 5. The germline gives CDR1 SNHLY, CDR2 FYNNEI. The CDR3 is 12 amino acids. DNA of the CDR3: TGTGCCAGCAGTTCGGGACAGGGGGCACGGTACTTC. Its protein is CASSSGQGARYF.

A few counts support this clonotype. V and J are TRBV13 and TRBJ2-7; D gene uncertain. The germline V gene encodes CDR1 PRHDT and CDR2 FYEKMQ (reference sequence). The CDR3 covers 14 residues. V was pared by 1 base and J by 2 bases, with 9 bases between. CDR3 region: CASSLATGPYEQYV. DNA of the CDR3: TGTGCCAGCAGCTTAGCCACGGGTCCCTACGAGCAGTACGTC.